This TCR beta chain was retrieved from a study of metastatic and nonmetastatic thyroid tumors. On the study more broadly: Where malignant and benign thyroid patients were concerned, repertoires were compared across blood and tumor or nodule tissue. General study findings and limits: Versus benign nodules, malignant thyroid tumors reportedly had significantly higher TCR beta diversity, in blood and tumor.

CDR3 size: 17 residues. After removal of 4 bases from V and 5 bases from J, the junction contained 15 bases not matched to a gene. CDR1 and CDR2 (germline): SGHDT, YYEEEE. There are a few counts of this clone. Its matching antigen is unknown. A much larger clone differs by one base, so this may be a read error. No patient had received any treatment before thyroid surgery. In the original processing: A classifier of distant metastasis in papillary thyroid cancer was built from CDR3 differences (across clinicopathological groups). TCRdb reassembled clones from the PCR reads with MiXCR. None of the V and J calls come from the authors' own analysis; TCRdb made them. The sample gives 49,000 or so clones, around 25% of which show up once; roughly 3% is in the top ten.

Sequences were obtained from blood. The clonotype comes from a male donor with papillary thyroid cancer or a benign thyroid nodule (not recorded which). Some clones in this sample may be carry-over from other donors' samples. This chain links TRBV5-6 with TRBJ2-7; 10 bases are shared with TRBD1. The CDR3 here is CASSRLAVGTGDNEQYF. The CDR3 nucleotides are TGTGCCAGCAGCCGTCTGGCGGTAGGGACAGGGGATAACGAGCAGTACTTC.